This TCR beta chain was captured in a study of cytomegalovirus exposure and HLA in healthy donors. Study-wide findings and caveats: Reportedly, diagnosis of cytomegalovirus status by the classifier showed high specificity and sensitivity. Reported findings show TCR beta sequences accurately forecast HLA-A and HLA-B alleles in most subjects.

Regarding this clone: The antigen is not known.

The PCR ran on 60 Vbeta and 13 Jbeta primers. Assay used: immunoSEQ multiplex PCR; TCRdb lists only in-frame clones, some missing. The sample yields about 180,000 clones, approximately 81% seen once. The receptor's source is a man aged 30 to 45 in good health and CMV-seronegative. Specimen: PBMCs.

CDR3 in amino acids: CASSFGLAATYEQYF. DNA for the CDR3: TGTGCCAGCAGCTTCGGACTAGCGGCTACCTACGAGCAGTACTTC. This sequence joins TRBV5-4 and TRBJ2-7, with 10 bases matching TRBD2. Germline V lookup: CDR1 SGHNT, CDR2 YYREEE (reference sequence). The CDR3 runs 15 residues. The V gene end was trimmed by 2 bases and the J gene end by 2 bases; junction bases not matched to a gene: 4.